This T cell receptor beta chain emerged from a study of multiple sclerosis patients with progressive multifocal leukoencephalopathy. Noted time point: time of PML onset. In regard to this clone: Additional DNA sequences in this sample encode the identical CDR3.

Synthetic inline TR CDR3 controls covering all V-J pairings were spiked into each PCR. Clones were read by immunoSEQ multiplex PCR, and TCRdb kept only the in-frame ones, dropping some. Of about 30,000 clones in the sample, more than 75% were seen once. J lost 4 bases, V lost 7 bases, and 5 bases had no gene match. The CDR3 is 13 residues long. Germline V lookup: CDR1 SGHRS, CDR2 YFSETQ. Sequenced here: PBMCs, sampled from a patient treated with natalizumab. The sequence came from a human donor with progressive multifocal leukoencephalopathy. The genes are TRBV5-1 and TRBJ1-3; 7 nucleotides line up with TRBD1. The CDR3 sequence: CASGLTGGNTIYF. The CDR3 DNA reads TGCGCCAGCGGATTGACAGGGGGAAACACCATATATTTT.